The entry that follows covers one TCR beta chain sequence. The data derive from a study of T cell responses to AZD1222 COVID-19 vaccine. The CDR3 is 17 residues long. Germline lookup yields CDR1 LGHNA and CDR2 YNFKEQ. Between the trimmed V and J ends, which lost 0 bases and 2 bases, there was a span of 14 bases. Clones were read by immunoSEQ multiplex PCR, and TCRdb kept only the in-frame ones, dropping some. The sample shows 150,000 to 200,000 clones, more than 90% of them seen only once. The sequence was collected from an adult who received the MenACWY meningococcal vaccine as a control. The rearrangement links TRBV4-2 to TRBJ1-3, with D unresolved. This specimen was peripheral blood, taken 28 days after the second dose of the MenACWY control vaccine. The CDR3 here is CASSQDLRGRAGNTIYF. The DNA of the CDR3 is TGTGCCAGCAGCCAAGATCTTCGAGGGAGAGCTGGAAACACCATATATTTT.